Given below is one T cell receptor beta chain in context. Antigen: not known. Only in-frame clones appear in the TCRdb table, and some are missing; sequencing was by immunoSEQ multiplex PCR. The table shows under 200,000 clones, with approximately 90% occurring only once. This sample was taken from a study of T cell responses to AZD1222 COVID-19 vaccine. Between the trimmed V and J ends, which lost 6 bases and 12 bases, there was a span of 15 bases. The CDR3 spans 12 residues. Germline lookup yields CDR1 SEHNR and CDR2 FQNEAQ (reference sequence). Whole-study results and caveats: Across spike, vaccine-associated CD4 TCRs were found, dominant at 160-218 and 743-854. Donors, mostly white British, included more females; clonal diversity was possibly underestimated.

The input for sequencing was peripheral blood, taken on day 0 of AZD1222 vaccination. The receptor comes from an adult in good health. This sequence joins TRBV7-9 and TRBJ2-1; D is undetermined. The CDR3 DNA follows: TGTGCCAGCAGTTCTTCCGTCGGTGGGCAGTTCTTC. It translates to CASSSSVGGQFF.